A selection of T cell receptor beta chains follows, all from one sample in a study of T cell responses to AZD1222 COVID-19 vaccine. Produced via immunoSEQ multiplex PCR; TCRdb's table is partial and in-frame only. The table lists around 89,000 clones, around 84% of them singletons. Material: peripheral blood, obtained on day 0 of AZD1222 vaccination. These receptors originate from an adult in good health. The CDR3 runs from the conserved cysteine through the conserved F or W. The D gene is left open where the match is weak. Not all rows give a size; the values are once, few, many and, for expanded clones, a class.

j_gene: TRBJ1-1; d_gene: NA; abundance: NA; v_gene: TRBV19; CDR3aa: CASGGQMNTEAFF; CDR3nt: TGTGCCAGTGGAGGACAGATGAACACTGAAGCTTTCTTT
j_gene: TRBJ2-7; d_gene: TRBD1; abundance: NA; v_gene: TRBV11-3; CDR3aa: CASSSGTASTYEQYF; CDR3nt: TGTGCCAGCAGTTCCGGGACAGCCTCTACCTACGAGCAGTACTTC
j_gene: TRBJ1-5; d_gene: TRBD1; abundance: few; v_gene: TRBV11-2; CDR3aa: CASSLDRDQPQHF; CDR3nt: TGTGCCAGCAGCCTAGACAGGGACCAGCCCCAGCATTTT
j_gene: TRBJ2-6; d_gene: NA; abundance: NA; v_gene: TRBV14; CDR3aa: CASSPVTGANVLTF; CDR3nt: TGTGCCAGCAGCCCGGTAACTGGGGCCAACGTCCTGACTTTC
j_gene: TRBJ2-1; d_gene: TRBD2; abundance: NA; v_gene: TRBV5-1; CDR3aa: CASSLVVAGGNEQFF; CDR3nt: TGCGCCAGCAGCTTGGTGGTTGCGGGGGGGAATGAGCAGTTCTTC
j_gene: TRBJ2-5; d_gene: TRBD1; abundance: NA; v_gene: TRBV19; CDR3aa: CASSTGTGVETQYF; CDR3nt: TGTGCCAGTAGTACCGGGACAGGGGTTGAGACCCAGTACTTC
j_gene: TRBJ2-1; d_gene: NA; abundance: NA; v_gene: TRBV7-2; CDR3aa: CASSSTRASYNEQFF; CDR3nt: TGTGCCAGCAGCTCCACTAGGGCCTCCTACAATGAGCAGTTCTTC
j_gene: TRBJ2-3; d_gene: TRBD2; abundance: NA; v_gene: TRBV7-8; CDR3aa: CASSLGLAVNTDTQYF; CDR3nt: TGTGCCAGCAGCCTGGGACTAGCGGTAAACACAGATACGCAGTATTTT
j_gene: TRBJ1-2; d_gene: TRBD1; abundance: NA; v_gene: TRBV10-1; CDR3aa: CASSDSGTVPDGYTF; CDR3nt: TGCGCCAGCAGTGACTCCGGGACAGTCCCCGATGGCTACACCTTC
j_gene: TRBJ2-3; d_gene: NA; abundance: NA; v_gene: TRBV11-2; CDR3aa: CASSLDYGSAGLGTQYF; CDR3nt: TGTGCCAGCAGCTTAGATTATGGTAGCGCGGGGTTGGGTACGCAGTATTTT
j_gene: TRBJ1-2; d_gene: NA; abundance: NA; v_gene: TRBV27; CDR3aa: CASSSGGLARYGYTF; CDR3nt: TGTGCCAGCAGTTCCGGGGGGCTAGCTAGGTATGGCTACACCTTC
j_gene: TRBJ1-1; d_gene: NA; abundance: NA; v_gene: TRBV18; CDR3aa: CASNLRAIMNTEAFF; CDR3nt: TGTGCCAGCAACCTCCGGGCTATCATGAACACTGAAGCTTTCTTT
j_gene: TRBJ2-2; d_gene: TRBD2; abundance: NA; v_gene: TRBV7-8; CDR3aa: CASSALAGGPTGELFF; CDR3nt: TGTGCCAGCAGCGCTCTAGCGGGGGGGCCCACCGGGGAGCTGTTTTTT